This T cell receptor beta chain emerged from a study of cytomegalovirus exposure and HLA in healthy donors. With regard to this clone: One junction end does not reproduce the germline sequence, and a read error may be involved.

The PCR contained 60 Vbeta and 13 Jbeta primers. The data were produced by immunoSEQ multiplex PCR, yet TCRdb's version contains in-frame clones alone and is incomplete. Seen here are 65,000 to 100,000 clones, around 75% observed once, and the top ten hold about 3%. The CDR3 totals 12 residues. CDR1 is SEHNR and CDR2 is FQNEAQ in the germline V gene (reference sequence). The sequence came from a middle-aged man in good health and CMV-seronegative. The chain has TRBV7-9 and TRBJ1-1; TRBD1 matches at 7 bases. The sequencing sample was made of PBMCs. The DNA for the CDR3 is TGTTCCAGCAGCCGGGACAGCCCTGAAGCTTTCTTT. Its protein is CSSSRDSPEAFF.